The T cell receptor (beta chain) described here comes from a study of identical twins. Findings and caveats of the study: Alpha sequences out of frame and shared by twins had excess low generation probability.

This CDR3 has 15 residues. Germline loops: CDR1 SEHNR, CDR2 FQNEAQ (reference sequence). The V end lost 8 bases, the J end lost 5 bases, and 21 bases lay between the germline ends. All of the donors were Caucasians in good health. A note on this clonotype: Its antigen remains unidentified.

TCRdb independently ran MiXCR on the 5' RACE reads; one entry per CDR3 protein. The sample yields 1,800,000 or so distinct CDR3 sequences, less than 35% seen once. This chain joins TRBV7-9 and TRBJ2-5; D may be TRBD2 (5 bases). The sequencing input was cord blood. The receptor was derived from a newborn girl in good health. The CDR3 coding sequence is TGTGCCAGCGGTTTTCCGGGGAGTAGATGGGAGACCCAGTACTTC. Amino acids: CASGFPGSRWETQYF.